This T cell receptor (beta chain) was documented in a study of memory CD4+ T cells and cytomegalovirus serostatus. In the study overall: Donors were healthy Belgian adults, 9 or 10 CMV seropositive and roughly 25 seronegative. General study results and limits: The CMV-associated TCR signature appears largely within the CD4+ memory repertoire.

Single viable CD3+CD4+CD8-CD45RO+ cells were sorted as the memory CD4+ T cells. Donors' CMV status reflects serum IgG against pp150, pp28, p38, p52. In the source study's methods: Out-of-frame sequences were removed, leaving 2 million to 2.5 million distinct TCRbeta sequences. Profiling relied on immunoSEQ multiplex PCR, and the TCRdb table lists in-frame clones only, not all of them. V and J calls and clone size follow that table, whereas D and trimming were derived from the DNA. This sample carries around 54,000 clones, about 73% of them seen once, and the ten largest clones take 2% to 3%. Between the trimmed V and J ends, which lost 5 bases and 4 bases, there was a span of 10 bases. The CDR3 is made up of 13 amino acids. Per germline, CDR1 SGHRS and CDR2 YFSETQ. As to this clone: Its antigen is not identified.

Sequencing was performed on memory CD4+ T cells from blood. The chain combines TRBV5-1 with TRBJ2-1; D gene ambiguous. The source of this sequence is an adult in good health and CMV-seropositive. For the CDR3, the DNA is TGCGCCAGCAGTGACGGCGTATACAATGAGCAGTTCTTC. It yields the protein CASSDGVYNEQFF.